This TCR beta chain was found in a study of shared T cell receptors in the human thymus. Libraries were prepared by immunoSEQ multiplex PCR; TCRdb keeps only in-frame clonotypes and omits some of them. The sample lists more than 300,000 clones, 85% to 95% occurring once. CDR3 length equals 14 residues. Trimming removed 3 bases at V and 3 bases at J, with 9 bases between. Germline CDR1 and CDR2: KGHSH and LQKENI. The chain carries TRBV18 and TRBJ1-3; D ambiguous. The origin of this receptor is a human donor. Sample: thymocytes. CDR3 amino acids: CASSPAANGNTIYF. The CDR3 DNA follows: TGTGCCAGCTCACCCGCGGCGAATGGAAACACCATATATTTT.